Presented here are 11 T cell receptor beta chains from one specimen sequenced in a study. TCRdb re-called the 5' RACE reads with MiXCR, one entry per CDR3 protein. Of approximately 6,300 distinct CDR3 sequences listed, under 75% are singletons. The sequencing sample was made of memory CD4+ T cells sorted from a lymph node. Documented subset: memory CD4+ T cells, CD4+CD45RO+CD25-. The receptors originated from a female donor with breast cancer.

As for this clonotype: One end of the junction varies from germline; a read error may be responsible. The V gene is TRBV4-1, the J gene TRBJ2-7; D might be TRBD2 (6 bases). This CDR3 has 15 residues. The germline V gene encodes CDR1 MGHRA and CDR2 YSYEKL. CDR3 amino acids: CAGSQEDGGTYEQYF. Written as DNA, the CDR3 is TGCGCCGGCAGCCAAGAAGACGGGGGTACCTACGAGCAGTACTTC.

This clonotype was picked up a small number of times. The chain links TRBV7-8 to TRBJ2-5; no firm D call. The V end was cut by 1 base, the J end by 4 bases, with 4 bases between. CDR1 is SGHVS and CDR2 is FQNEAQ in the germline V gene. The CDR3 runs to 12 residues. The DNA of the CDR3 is TGTGCCAGCAGCTTAGGTTCAGAGACCCAGTACTTC. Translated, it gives CASSLGSETQYF.

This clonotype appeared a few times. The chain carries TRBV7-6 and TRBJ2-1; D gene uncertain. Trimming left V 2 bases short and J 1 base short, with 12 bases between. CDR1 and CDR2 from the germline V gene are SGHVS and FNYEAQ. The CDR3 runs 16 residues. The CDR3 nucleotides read TGTGCCAGCAGCTTATGGCCCTCGGGTTCCTACAATGAGCAGTTCTTC. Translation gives CASSLWPSGSYNEQFF.

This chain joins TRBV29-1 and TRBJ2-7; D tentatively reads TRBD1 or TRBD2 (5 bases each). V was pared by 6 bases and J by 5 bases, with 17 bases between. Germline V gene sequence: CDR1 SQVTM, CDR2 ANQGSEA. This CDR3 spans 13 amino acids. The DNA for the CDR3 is TGCAGCGTCGTCGGGACCCTCGGCAACGAGCAGTACTTC. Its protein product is CSVVGTLGNEQYF.

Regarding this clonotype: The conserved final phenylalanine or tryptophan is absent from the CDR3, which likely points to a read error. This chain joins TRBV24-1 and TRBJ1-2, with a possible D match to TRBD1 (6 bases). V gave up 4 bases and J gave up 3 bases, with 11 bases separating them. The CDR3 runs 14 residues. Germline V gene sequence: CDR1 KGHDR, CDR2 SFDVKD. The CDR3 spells CATSDPDRYYGYTL. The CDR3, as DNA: TGTGCCACCAGTGACCCGGACAGATACTATGGCTACACCCTC.

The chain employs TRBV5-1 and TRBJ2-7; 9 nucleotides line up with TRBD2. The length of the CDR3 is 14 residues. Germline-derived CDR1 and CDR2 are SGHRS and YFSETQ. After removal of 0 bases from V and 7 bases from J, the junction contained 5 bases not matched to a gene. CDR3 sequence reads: CASSLEGSGGEQYF. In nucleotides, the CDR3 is TGCGCCAGCAGCTTGGAGGGTAGCGGGGGAGAGCAGTACTTC.

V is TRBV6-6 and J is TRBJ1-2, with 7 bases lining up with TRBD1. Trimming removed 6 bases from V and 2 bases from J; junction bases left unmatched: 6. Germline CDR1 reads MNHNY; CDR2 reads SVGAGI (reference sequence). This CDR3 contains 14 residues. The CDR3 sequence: CASSRDSSNYGYTF. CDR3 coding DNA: TGTGCCAGCAGCCGGGACAGTTCCAACTATGGCTACACCTTC.

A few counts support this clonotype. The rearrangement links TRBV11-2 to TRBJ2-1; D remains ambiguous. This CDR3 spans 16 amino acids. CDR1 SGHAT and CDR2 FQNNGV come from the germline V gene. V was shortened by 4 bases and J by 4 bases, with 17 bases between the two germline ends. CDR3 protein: CASSSRVGGRYNEQFF. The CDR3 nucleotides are TGTGCCAGCAGCTCTCGTGTGGGCGGACGTTACAATGAGCAGTTCTTC.

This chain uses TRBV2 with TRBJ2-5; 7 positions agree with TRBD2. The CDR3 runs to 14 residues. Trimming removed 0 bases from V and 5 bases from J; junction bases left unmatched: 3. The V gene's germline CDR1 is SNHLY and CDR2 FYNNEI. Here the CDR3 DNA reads TGTGCCAGCAGTGAAGCGCTAGCGGCGGAGACCCAGTACTTC. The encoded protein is CASSEALAAETQYF.

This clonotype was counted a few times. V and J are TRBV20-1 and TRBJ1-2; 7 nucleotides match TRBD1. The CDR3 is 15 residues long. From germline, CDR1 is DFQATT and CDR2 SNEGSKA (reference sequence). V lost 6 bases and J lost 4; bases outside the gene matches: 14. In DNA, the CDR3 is TGCAGTGCCCGGACGCATGGGACAGCAGCCTATGGCTACACCTTC. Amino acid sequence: CSARTHGTAAYGYTF.

DNA of the CDR3: TGCGCCAGCAGCTTGGATCTCTCTGGAAACACCATATATTTT. Amino acids: CASSLDLSGNTIYF. This chain joins TRBV5-1 and TRBJ1-3; D unclear. With 0 bases removed from V and 0 bases from J, the gap between germline ends came to 4 bases. Germline loops: CDR1 SGHRS, CDR2 YFSETQ. The CDR3 contains 14 residues.